This TCR beta chain was documented in a study of CD8 T cells in Susac syndrome. CDR1 and CDR2 from the germline V gene are SGHTA and FQGTGA. V lost 5 bases and J lost 9; bases outside the gene matches: 2. CDR3 length: 12 residues. After extraction with the RNeasy kit, about 0.45 to 1 ug of the RNA was reverse transcribed using random hexamers. One entry per CDR3 protein results from TCRdb running MiXCR on the immunoSEQ multiplex PCR reads. Here the sample spans 71,000 or so distinct CDR3 sequences, 90% to 95% being singletons. The receptor was isolated from a human donor with Susac syndrome. Material: CD4+ T cells from PBMCs. The chain has TRBV7-3 and TRBJ2-1; 9 positions match TRBD1. The CDR3 DNA is TGTGCCAGCAGCCAGGACAGGGGTGAGCAGTTCTTC. Its protein is CASSQDRGEQFF. The variable domain in full, completed from reference TRBV7-3 and TRBJ2-1, reads GAGVSQTPSNKVTEKGKYVELRCDPISGHTALYWYRQSLGQGPEFLIYFQGTGAADDSGLPNDRFFAVRPEGSVSTLKIQRTERGDSAVYLCASSQDRGEQFFGPGTRLTVL.